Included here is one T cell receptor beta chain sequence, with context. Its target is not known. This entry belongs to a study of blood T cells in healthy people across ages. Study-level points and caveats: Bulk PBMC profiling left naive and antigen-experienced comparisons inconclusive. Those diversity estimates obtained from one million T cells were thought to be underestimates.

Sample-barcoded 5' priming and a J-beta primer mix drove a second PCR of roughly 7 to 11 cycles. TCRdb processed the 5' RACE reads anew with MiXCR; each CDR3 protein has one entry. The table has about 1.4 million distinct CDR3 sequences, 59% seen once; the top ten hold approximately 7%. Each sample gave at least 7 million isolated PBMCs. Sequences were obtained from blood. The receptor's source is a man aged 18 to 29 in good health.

This CDR3 is CSALPDSLAKNIQYF. DNA of the CDR3: TGCAGTGCCCTTCCGGACAGCCTTGCCAAAAACATTCAGTACTTC. The rearrangement joins TRBV20-1 to TRBJ2-4, with a tentative D call TRBD1 (6 bases). The V gene lost 6 bases and the J gene lost 1 base, with 16 bases spanning the gap. The germline CDR1 and CDR2 sequences are DFQATT and SNEGSKA (reference sequence). This CDR3 is 15 amino acids long.